Listed here is a single T cell receptor (beta chain). Its antigen remains unidentified. The data were obtained in a study of cytomegalovirus exposure and HLA in healthy donors. Findings of the study overall: Rare TCR sequences predominated, though certain public TCRs were found in many donors. Researchers counted roughly 150 TCR beta chains as cytomegalovirus-associated.

Produced via immunoSEQ multiplex PCR; TCRdb's table is partial and in-frame only. Among 150,000 or so clones, about nine tenths were seen once, and the ten largest hold roughly 2.6%. Trimming took 4 bases from V and 2 from J; bases not matched to a gene: 12. The CDR3 has 17 amino acids. In germline, CDR1 is SGHVS, CDR2 FQNEAQ. J is TRBJ2-7 and V is TRBV7-8, with 9 bases lining up with TRBD2. The TCR originated in a man aged 18 to 30 in good health and CMV-seropositive. The material sequenced was PBMCs. CDR3 in amino acids: CASSSLRLAEGTYEQYF. CDR3 in DNA: TGTGCCAGCAGCTCCCTTAGACTAGCGGAGGGGACCTACGAGCAGTACTTC.